One and the same sample provided the 28 T cell receptor beta chains below, sequenced in a study of cytomegalovirus exposure and HLA in healthy donors. The PCR used 60 Vbeta and 13 Jbeta primers. Clones were sequenced by immunoSEQ multiplex PCR, and TCRdb holds only the in-frame ones, with some missing. Here the sample spans more than 90,000 clones, 85% being singletons. Input material: PBMCs. The source of these receptors is a man aged 25 to 45 in good health and CMV-seronegative.

The V and J genes are TRBV2 and TRBJ2-1, with TRBD2 matching over 12 bases. CDR3 size: 17 residues. From germline, CDR1 is SNHLY and CDR2 FYNNEI. V was clipped by 8 bases and J by 5 bases; unmatched bases: 13. The CDR3 bases are TGTGCCAGCCATGGACTAGCGGGGCCCCCTCTCCACAATGAGCAGTTCTTC. Protein: CASHGLAGPPLHNEQFF.

This chain links TRBV2 with TRBJ1-3; no clear D. Germline lookup yields CDR1 SNHLY and CDR2 FYNNEI. CDR3 length: 15 residues. V lost 2 bases, J lost 0 bases, and 8 bases lay in between. Here the CDR3 reads CASSESRYSGNTIYF. The CDR3 region has the DNA TGTGCCAGCAGTGAATCGAGGTACTCTGGAAACACCATATATTTT. Based on the CDR3 plus reference TRBV2 and TRBJ1-3, the full variable domain is EPEVTQTPSHQVTQMGQEVILRCVPISNHLYFYWYRQILGQKVEFLVSFYNNEISEKSEIFDDQFSVERPDGSNFTLKIRSTKLEDSAMYFCASSESRYSGNTIYFGEGSWLTVV.

The V call is TRBV19, the J call TRBJ2-3; the D gene is possibly TRBD1 (5 bases). CDR3 length: 12 residues. The germline V gene encodes CDR1 LNHDA and CDR2 SQIVND (reference sequence). V lost 8 bases and J lost 6, with 12 bases in between. CDR3 coding DNA: TGTGCCAGTGGGCCCCCAGGGGATACGCAGTATTTT. Translating it yields CASGPPGDTQYF.

This chain connects TRBV7-9 to TRBJ1-5; 9 bases map to TRBD1. The CDR3 is 17 residues long. J gave up 6 bases and V 6 bases, and 15 bases lay outside the gene matches. Germline loops: CDR1 SEHNR, CDR2 FQNEAQ (reference sequence). CDR3 coding DNA: TGTGCCAGCAGGCACAACGAAACAGGGGGCGTTGCTCAGCCCCAGCATTTT. It encodes CASRHNETGGVAQPQHF.

About this clone: Relative to the germline gene, one junction end is altered; a read error may explain this. This sequence joins TRBV29-1 and TRBJ1-2; D unclear. CDR1 and CDR2 from the germline V gene are SQVTM and ANQGSEA. This CDR3 contains 12 residues. The CDR3 is CSVEQTNYGYTF. CDR3 DNA: TGCAGCGTAGAGCAGACTAATTATGGCTACACCTTC.

The chain has TRBV7-8 and TRBJ1-4; 10 bases line up with TRBD1. This CDR3 has 15 residues. The V gene end was trimmed by 5 bases and the J gene end by 8 bases; junction bases not matched to a gene: 8. Germline CDR1 reads SGHVS; CDR2 reads FQNEAQ. The CDR3 DNA sequence: TGTGCCAGCAGCCCGAGACAGGGGGCACAGGAAAAACTGTTTTTT. Protein: CASSPRQGAQEKLFF.

CDR3 nucleotides: TGTGCCAGCAGCCCCAACACGAACACCGGGGAGCTGTTTTTT. Translating gives CASSPNTNTGELFF. The chain employs TRBV7-3 and TRBJ2-2; no clear D gene. CDR1 and CDR2 from the germline V gene are SGHTA and FQGTGA. V was shortened by 5 bases and J by 0 bases, with 7 bases between the two germline ends. CDR3 length: 14 amino acids.

This chain links TRBV7-2 with TRBJ2-7, with D perhaps matching TRBD1 (6 bases). The V gene's germline CDR1 is SGHTA and CDR2 FQGNSA. V was clipped by 1 base and J by 3 bases, with 16 bases between them. CDR3 length: 16 amino acids. This chain's CDR3 is CASSLVRTGYHYEQYF. The CDR3 DNA sequence: TGTGCCAGCAGCTTAGTTCGAACAGGGTATCACTACGAGCAGTACTTC.

The chain couples TRBV19 to TRBJ1-6; D might be TRBD1 (5 bases). The CDR3 runs 14 residues. Germline lookup yields CDR1 LNHDA and CDR2 SQIVND (reference sequence). V lost 5 bases and J 6 bases, leaving 11 bases between the germline ends. This CDR3 reads CASSPQGSNSPLHF. The CDR3 DNA is TGTGCCAGTAGTCCCCAGGGTAGTAATTCACCCCTCCACTTT.

As concerns this clone: Other DNA sequences in the sample encode the same CDR3. This chain uses TRBV30 with TRBJ1-5, with 8 bases identical to TRBD1. The junction had 5 bases not matched to a gene; V was cut back by 3 bases and J by 4 bases. CDR3 size: 14 residues. In germline, CDR1 is GTSNPN, CDR2 SVGIG (reference sequence). The CDR3 bases are TGTGCCTGGAGCCTCGGACAGGGAAATCAGCCCCAGCATTTT. Translated: CAWSLGQGNQPQHF.

The gene calls are TRBV7-3 and TRBJ2-3; the D gene is possibly TRBD2 (6 bases). Germline lookup yields CDR1 SGHTA and CDR2 FQGTGA. V gave up 3 bases and J gave up 1 base, with 11 bases separating them. CDR3 length: 15 amino acids. Here the CDR3 DNA reads TGTGCCAGCAGCTTTCGTGGGACTGGCACAGATACGCAGTATTTT. It is translated as CASSFRGTGTDTQYF.

The V call is TRBV28, the J call TRBJ1-5, with D uncertain. Germline V gene sequence: CDR1 MDHEN, CDR2 SYDVKM. The CDR3 sequence is 14 residues long. V was cut by 3 bases and J by 2 bases, with 8 bases left in between. As DNA, the CDR3 is TGTGCCAGCAGTTTGAGGAGGGGCAATCAGCCCCAGCATTTT. It encodes CASSLRRGNQPQHF.

V is TRBV5-1 and J is TRBJ2-3; 11 nucleotides line up with TRBD2. V shed 3 bases, J shed 2 bases, and the junction held 5 bases outside the gene matches. Germline CDR1 SGHRS, CDR2 YFSETQ. There are 16 residues in the CDR3. This CDR3 reads CASSSGTSGLTDTQYF. CDR3 nucleotides: TGCGCCAGCAGCTCCGGGACTAGCGGCCTCACAGATACGCAGTATTTT. The entire variable domain, with the rest obtained from reference TRBV5-1 and TRBJ2-3, is as follows: KAGVTQTPRYLIKTRGQQVTLSCSPISGHRSVSWYQQTPGQGLQFLFEYFSETQRNKGNFPGRFSGRQFSNSRSEMNVSTLELGDSALYLCASSSGTSGLTDTQYFGPGTRLTVL.

The V and J genes are TRBV29-1 and TRBJ2-5; D perhaps matches TRBD2 (7 bases). The germline V gene has CDR1 SQVTM and CDR2 ANQGSEA. This CDR3 has 13 amino acids. V was pared by 4 bases and J by 2 bases, with 11 bases between. The CDR3 protein is CSVVGGGQETQYF. The CDR3 DNA is TGCAGCGTTGTAGGGGGGGGGCAAGAGACCCAGTACTTC.

The chain couples TRBV7-8 to TRBJ1-4; perhaps TRBD1 as D (6 bases). Germline V gene data show CDR1 as SGHVS and CDR2 as FQNEAQ. The CDR3 has 15 amino acids. With 4 bases removed from V and 3 bases from J, the gap between germline ends came to 12 bases. CDR3 loop: CASSWGGRANEKLFF. In DNA, the CDR3 is TGTGCCAGCAGCTGGGGGGGGCGGGCTAATGAAAAACTGTTTTTT.

V is TRBV7-2 and J is TRBJ2-1, with 11 bases identical to TRBD2. This CDR3 contains 16 residues. Germline lookup yields CDR1 SGHTA and CDR2 FQGNSA. J was trimmed by 3 bases and V by 5 bases; bases with no gene match: 6. The CDR3 DNA reads TGTGCCAGCAGCCCAACGGGGACTAGCGGCTACAATGAGCAGTTCTTC. Translating gives CASSPTGTSGYNEQFF.

This sequence joins TRBV4-1 and TRBJ2-3; 9 bases align to TRBD2. Per germline, CDR1 MGHRA and CDR2 YSYEKL. V lost 6 bases, J lost 1 base, and 8 bases stayed unmatched. The CDR3 covers 16 residues. The CDR3 region is CASRQIGLARTDTQYF. The CDR3 DNA sequence: TGCGCCAGCAGGCAAATAGGACTAGCGCGCACAGATACGCAGTATTTT.

The V and J genes are TRBV4-1 and TRBJ1-5, with D uncertain. The CDR3 totals 15 residues. V was pared by 0 bases and J by 3 bases, with 9 bases between. The germline V gene has CDR1 MGHRA and CDR2 YSYEKL. CDR3 nucleotides: TGCGCCAGCAGCCAAGACGGAGTCCCCAATCAGCCCCAGCATTTT. It specifies CASSQDGVPNQPQHF.

The chain uses TRBV11-2 and TRBJ1-1, with D perhaps TRBD1 (6 bases). The germline gives CDR1 SGHAT, CDR2 FQNNGV. The CDR3 runs to 14 residues. V was shortened by 7 bases and J by 5 bases, with 17 bases between the two germline ends. The CDR3: CASTSTGLETEAFF. CDR3 nucleotide sequence: TGTGCCAGCACAAGTACAGGGCTGGAGACTGAAGCTTTCTTT.

J is TRBJ1-1 and V is TRBV7-9; no clear D. The germline V gene encodes CDR1 SEHNR and CDR2 FQNEAQ (reference sequence). The germline V and J ends were trimmed by 3 bases and 7 bases, with 15 bases remaining between them. The CDR3 is 14 residues long. As DNA, the CDR3 is TGTGCCAGCAGCTTGTCGAGGATTGAGGATGAAGCTTTCTTT. It translates to CASSLSRIEDEAFF.

The rearrangement uses TRBV30 and TRBJ2-5; TRBD2 is a possible D gene (6 bases). Trimming took off 3 bases at V and 5 bases at J, with 19 bases between the two ends. This CDR3 contains 15 residues. The germline CDR1 and CDR2 sequences are GTSNPN and SVGIG (reference sequence). The chain's CDR3 is CAWRTGGTVMETQYF. In DNA form, the CDR3 reads TGTGCCTGGAGAACCGGCGGGACCGTGATGGAGACCCAGTACTTC.

V is TRBV27 and J is TRBJ2-1, with 9 bases aligning to TRBD1. From germline, CDR1 is MNHEY and CDR2 SMNVEV (reference sequence). The J segment lost 3 bases and the V segment lost 5 bases, leaving 11 bases of the junction unmatched. CDR3 length: 17 amino acids. The CDR3 DNA sequence: TGTGCCAGCAGTGAGACGAGGACAGGGGCTTTCTACAATGAGCAGTTCTTC. Translation gives CASSETRTGAFYNEQFF.

V gene TRBV7-3 combines with J gene TRBJ1-1, with D unclear. V lost 5 bases to trimming and J lost 1 base, with 8 bases between them. Germline CDR1 is SGHTA and CDR2 is FQGTGA. This CDR3 comprises 13 residues. CDR3 sequence reads: CASSPGGNTEAFF. In nucleotides, the CDR3 is TGTGCCAGCAGCCCCGGTGGGAACACTGAAGCTTTCTTT. The complete variable domain, with remaining parts taken from reference TRBV7-3 and TRBJ1-1, reads GAGVSQTPSNKVTEKGKYVELRCDPISGHTALYWYRQSLGQGPEFLIYFQGTGAADDSGLPNDRFFAVRPEGSVSTLKIQRTERGDSAVYLCASSPGGNTEAFFGQGTRLTVV.

With regard to this clone: The conserved final phenylalanine or tryptophan is absent from the CDR3, which likely points to a read error. The V call is TRBV19, the J call TRBJ1-1; D may be TRBD1 (5 bases). The CDR3 has 15 amino acids. V was cut by 6 bases and J by 3 bases, with 17 bases left in between. Germline CDR1 is LNHDA and CDR2 is SQIVND (reference sequence). The CDR3 loop reads CASRRVTGTYTEAFV. The CDR3 DNA reads TGTGCCAGTAGGAGAGTCACAGGAACTTACACTGAAGCTTTCGTT.

This chain uses TRBV6-5 with TRBJ2-1; D is possibly TRBD1 (5 bases). The germline CDR1 and CDR2 sequences are MNHEY and SVGAGI. V was trimmed by 4 bases and J by 5 bases, leaving 12 bases between them. CDR3 length: 14 residues. CDR3 protein: CASSFFDSDNEQFF. Here the CDR3 DNA reads TGTGCCAGCAGTTTCTTTGACAGCGACAATGAGCAGTTCTTC.

This chain uses TRBV6-1 with TRBJ2-3, with a weak D call TRBD2 (5 bases). Deletions cut 3 bases from V and 3 bases from J, with 10 bases between. CDR3 length equals 14 residues. Germline lookup yields CDR1 MNHNS and CDR2 SASEGT. In nucleotides, the CDR3 is TGTGCCAGCAGTGATCGGGGTGATACAGATACGCAGTATTTT. It is translated as CASSDRGDTDTQYF.

CDR3 bases: TGTGCCAGCAGCTCTCGGGGGGGGCCGACGTATAATTCACCCCTCCACTTT. It yields the protein CASSSRGGPTYNSPLHF. The chain employs TRBV7-2 and TRBJ1-6, with D possibly matching TRBD1 (6 bases). The CDR3 covers 17 residues. Germline V gene sequence: CDR1 SGHTA, CDR2 FQGNSA. The V and J ends lost 4 bases and 4 bases respectively, with 17 bases between them.

The chain employs TRBV5-8 and TRBJ2-2; D remains ambiguous. Germline V CDR1 and CDR2: SGHTS, YDEGEE. The CDR3 is 14 amino acids. Trimming cost V 3 bases and J 4 bases, with 10 bases left between them. The CDR3 nucleotides are TGTGCCAGCAGCTGGGCAGGTACCACCGGGGAGCTGTTTTTT. It is translated as CASSWAGTTGELFF.